The 27 T cell receptor beta chains given below trace back to one sample, sequenced in a study of naive and memory T cell subsets. Two oligonucleotides, mixed equimolar, formed the beta constant-region primer covering TRBC1 and TRBC2. Nested alpha and beta constant-region primers with the SP2 primer drove four PCR rounds on ligated cDNA. From the UMI-ligation and nested PCR reads, TCRdb called clonotypes with MiXCR, one entry per CDR3 protein. This sample yields 15,000 to 20,000 distinct CDR3 sequences, of which approximately 9.4% are seen a single time; roughly 23% belongs to the top ten. The sample was central memory CD8+ T cells from blood. The receptors were sampled from a human donor in good health.

The sample holds a few counts of this clonotype. The V and J genes are TRBV7-2 and TRBJ2-5; D not resolved. V lost 2 bases and J lost 5, with 21 bases in between. The germline gives CDR1 SGHTA, CDR2 FQGNSA. The CDR3 length is 17 residues. CDR3: CASSLSPSFISLETQYF. CDR3 nucleotide sequence: TGTGCCAGCAGCTTAAGCCCAAGCTTTATTTCTCTTGAGACCCAGTACTTC.

This clonotype was found many times. V usage is TRBV27 and J usage is TRBJ2-1, with D unresolved. Trimming removed 0 bases from V and 0 bases from J, with 6 bases in between. Germline loops: CDR1 MNHEY, CDR2 SMNVEV (reference sequence). This CDR3 spans 15 amino acids. The CDR3 nucleotides read TGTGCCAGCAGTTTATCCGTAGTCTCCTACAATGAGCAGTTCTTC. This codes for CASSLSVVSYNEQFF.

This clonotype was seen more than once but under ten times. This chain uses TRBV20-1 with TRBJ2-1, with 11 bases matching TRBD2. Looked up from germline, CDR1 is DFQATT and CDR2 is SNEGSKA (reference sequence). This CDR3 has 14 residues. V lost 5 bases to trimming and J lost 8 bases; unmatched junction nucleotides: 8. The CDR3 is CSAHTSGSVDEQFF. Written as DNA, the CDR3 is TGCAGTGCTCATACTAGCGGGAGTGTCGATGAGCAGTTCTTC.

This clonotype appeared a few times. The chain recombines TRBV9 with TRBJ1-5; no definite D call. Germline V CDR1 and CDR2: SGDLS, YYNGEE. The CDR3 loop spans 14 amino acids. Trimming cost V 4 bases and J 5 bases, with 13 bases left between them. The CDR3 DNA sequence: TGTGCCAGCAGCCTATATGGTGGGGATCAGCCCCAGCATTTT. Translating gives CASSLYGGDQPQHF.

The genes are TRBV20-1 and TRBJ2-5; TRBD1 matches 9 bases. Germline V gene data show CDR1 as DFQATT and CDR2 as SNEGSKA (reference sequence). V lost 5 bases, J lost 5 bases, and 12 bases stayed unmatched. The length of the CDR3 is 15 residues. The CDR3 loop is CSAHKGDREVETQYF. In DNA form, the CDR3 reads TGCAGTGCTCATAAAGGGGACAGGGAAGTTGAGACCCAGTACTTC.

At least ten counts were recorded for this clonotype. V and J are TRBV6-2 or TRBV6-3 and TRBJ2-5, with a possible D match to TRBD2 (5 bases). From germline, CDR1 is MNHEY and CDR2 SVGEGT. V was clipped by 2 bases and J by 5 bases, with 12 bases between them. The CDR3 runs 14 residues. The CDR3 coding sequence is TGTGCCAGCAGTTACGGTGGGAGAGCGGAGACCCAGTACTTC. The encoded protein is CASSYGGRAETQYF.

This clonotype was seen at least ten times. V is TRBV20-1 and J is TRBJ1-2; no clear D gene. The CDR3 consists of 14 residues. Trimming shortened V by 1 base and J by 5 bases, and 14 bases separated the two germline ends. The germline V gene encodes CDR1 DFQATT and CDR2 SNEGSKA (reference sequence). The CDR3 sequence is CSARAFEGPYGYTF. The CDR3 DNA is TGCAGTGCTAGAGCGTTTGAGGGTCCTTATGGCTACACCTTC.

The sample holds a few counts of this clonotype. J is TRBJ2-7 and V is TRBV27; either TRBD1 or TRBD2 may fit D (5 bases each). This CDR3 contains 15 residues. Trimming shortened V by 5 bases and J by 4 bases, and 18 bases separated the two germline ends. Germline-derived CDR1 and CDR2 are MNHEY and SMNVEV (reference sequence). The CDR3 bases are TGTGCCAGCAGTCCGAACACCAGGGAGAGGTACGAGCAGTACTTC. Translated: CASSPNTRERYEQYF.

This clonotype was detected ten times or more. This chain links TRBV6-4 with TRBJ1-6; D call uncertain. Per the germline V gene, CDR1 is MRHNA and CDR2 is SNTAGT. Deletions cut 0 bases from V and 7 bases from J, with 10 bases between. The CDR3 extends over 15 amino acids. The CDR3 DNA follows: TGTGCCAGCAGTGACTCGTTAGACAAAAATTCACCCCTCCACTTT. It is translated as CASSDSLDKNSPLHF.

This clonotype qualifies as medium-sized. V is TRBV6-2 or TRBV6-3 and J is TRBJ1-1, with D uncertain. This CDR3 has 13 residues. V was pared by 6 bases and J by 2 bases, with 10 bases between. Germline loops: CDR1 MNHEY, CDR2 SVGEGT. CDR3 DNA: TGTGCCAGCAGAACCCGGGAAAACACTGAAGCTTTCTTT. Translating it yields CASRTRENTEAFF.

At least ten counts were recorded for this clonotype. The rearrangement uses TRBV9 and TRBJ2-3; D is unclear. Trimming took 2 bases from V and 1 from J, leaving 5 bases between them. Germline V CDR1 and CDR2: SGDLS, YYNGEE. This CDR3 is 13 amino acids long. The CDR3: CASSVGGTDTQYF. CDR3 coding DNA: TGTGCCAGCAGCGTTGGGGGCACAGATACGCAGTATTTT.

This clonotype was found many times. Since the CDR3 does not end with the conserved phenylalanine or tryptophan, this likely comes from a read error. The DNA is left out, because the CDR3 cannot be placed on it with certainty; the CDR3 is given as TCRdb lists it. The genes are TRBV21-1 and TRBJ2-7; TRBD2 reflects the table's D call only, with no check against the DNA. TRBV21-1 is reported as a pseudogene. The CDR3 region is 10 residues in length, termini included. Here the CDR3 reads CASSAGTRMP.

This chain uses TRBV28 with TRBJ2-5; the D gene is possibly TRBD1 (5 bases). Per germline, CDR1 MDHEN and CDR2 SYDVKM. V was clipped by 7 bases and J by 2 bases, with 11 bases between them. The CDR3 loop spans 13 amino acids. As DNA, the CDR3 is TGTGCCAGCAAGGGGCTGCCTCAAGAGACCCAGTACTTC. Protein product: CASKGLPQETQYF.

The chain joins TRBV12-3 or TRBV12-4 to TRBJ2-5; perhaps D is TRBD1 or TRBD2 (5 bases each). Trimming shortened V by 7 bases and J by 4 bases, and 10 bases separated the two germline ends. The CDR3 covers 12 residues. CDR3 amino acids: CASMGVGETQYF. For the CDR3, the DNA is TGTGCCAGCATGGGGGTGGGAGAGACCCAGTACTTC.

The V call is TRBV5-4, the J call TRBJ2-5; TRBD1 matches 7 bases. The germline V gene has CDR1 SGHNT and CDR2 YYREEE (reference sequence). The CDR3 sequence is 18 residues long. The V and J ends lost 1 base and 1 base, in that order; junction bases with no gene match: 13. CDR3 sequence: CASSLYFSRWDSQETQYF. For the CDR3, the DNA is TGTGCCAGCAGCTTGTATTTCTCTAGATGGGACAGCCAAGAGACCCAGTACTTC.

This clonotype was seen ten or more times. The J gene is TRBJ1-4, the V gene TRBV27; TRBD1 matches at 9 bases. This CDR3 region has 21 residues. Germline CDR1 reads MNHEY; CDR2 reads SMNVEV (reference sequence). After removal of 6 bases from V and 0 bases from J, the junction contained 20 bases not matched to a gene. In DNA form, the CDR3 reads TGTGCCAGCAGGCCACACCCAATCCGGGACAGGGTAGGAGCAACTAATGAAAAACTGTTTTTT. Its protein is CASRPHPIRDRVGATNEKLFF.

This clonotype showed up many times. The chain combines TRBV11-1 with TRBJ1-1, with D unresolved. There are 13 residues in the CDR3. V gave up 1 base and J gave up 8 bases, with 11 bases separating them. Germline CDR1 and CDR2: SGHAT and FQDESV (reference sequence). This chain's CDR3 is CASSLEVSSEAFF. In DNA, the CDR3 is TGTGCCAGCAGCTTAGAAGTTTCGTCGGAAGCTTTCTTT.

This clonotype was recorded many times. The chain uses TRBV29-1 and TRBJ2-2; D is unclear. This CDR3 comprises 12 residues. Germline V gene data show CDR1 as SQVTM and CDR2 as ANQGSEA. The germline V and J ends were trimmed by 8 bases and 6 bases, with 13 bases remaining between them. The CDR3 sequence: CSTSARAGELFF. CDR3 coding DNA: TGCAGCACCTCGGCCCGGGCCGGGGAGCTGTTTTTT.

The chain is built from TRBV6-2 or TRBV6-3 and TRBJ2-2; 8 bases match TRBD2. This CDR3 spans 14 amino acids. Trimming removed 8 bases from V and 7 bases from J; junction bases left unmatched: 9. Per the germline V gene, CDR1 is MNHEY and CDR2 is SVGEGT. The CDR3 region is CASEEKREIGELFF. In DNA form, the CDR3 reads TGTGCCAGCGAGGAGAAGCGGGAGATCGGGGAGCTGTTTTTT.

This clonotype was picked up many times. CDR3 in DNA: TGTGCCAGCAGCTTGGAGGGGACCGGCCCGGGGACCCAGTACTTC. This gives the protein CASSLEGTGPGTQYF. The chain joins TRBV5-4 to TRBJ2-5, with D perhaps assigned TRBD1 or TRBD2 (5 bases each). The CDR3 has 15 amino acids. Trimming left V 0 bases short and J 7 bases short, with 16 bases between. The germline V gene encodes CDR1 SGHNT and CDR2 YYREEE (reference sequence).

This clonotype was observed at least ten times. The rearrangement uses TRBV20-1 and TRBJ2-1; the match to TRBD1 covers 10 bases. Germline V lookup: CDR1 DFQATT, CDR2 SNEGSKA (reference sequence). With 6 bases clipped from V and 9 bases from J, the junction kept 11 bases outside the gene matches. The CDR3 spans 14 residues. CDR3 coding DNA: TGCAGTGCGGAGACAGGGGGCGACTCCAGTGAGCAGTTCTTC. It yields the protein CSAETGGDSSEQFF.

This clonotype appeared a few times. This sequence joins TRBV6-2 or TRBV6-3 and TRBJ2-2, with D perhaps TRBD1 (6 bases). Germline V gene lookup returns CDR1 MNHEY and CDR2 SVGEGT. V was trimmed by 7 bases and J by 2 bases, leaving 11 bases between them. The CDR3 contains 14 residues. The CDR3 region is CASTPGHNTGELFF. The CDR3 region has the DNA TGTGCCAGCACCCCGGGACACAACACCGGGGAGCTGTTTTTT.

The rearrangement joins TRBV20-1 to TRBJ2-5; the match to TRBD2 covers 10 bases. This CDR3 region has 17 residues. Trimming at V came to 1 base and at J to 2 bases, leaving 10 bases not matched to a gene. The germline V gene has CDR1 DFQATT and CDR2 SNEGSKA (reference sequence). In DNA, the CDR3 is TGCAGTGCTAGAGTCGGGCTAGCGGGGGCCCCACAAGAGACCCAGTACTTC. Protein product: CSARVGLAGAPQETQYF.

The chain carries TRBV28 and TRBJ2-2, with TRBD1 matching 9 bases. The CDR3 is made up of 16 amino acids. V was pared by 7 bases and J by 2 bases, with 8 bases of the junction left unmatched. Germline V gene sequence: CDR1 MDHEN, CDR2 SYDVKM. In DNA form, the CDR3 reads TGTGCCAGCATTAACAGGGGGCGACCCAACACCGGGGAGCTGTTTTTT. Residues: CASINRGRPNTGELFF.

This clonotype was observed a handful of times. In nucleotides, the CDR3 is TGCGCCTGTTCTGACCGGGACAACTCTAACTATGGCTACACCTTC. As protein: CACSDRDNSNYGYTF. The chain couples TRBV5-1 to TRBJ1-2; perhaps TRBD1 as D (6 bases). The CDR3 sequence is 15 residues long. Germline assignment: CDR1 SGHRS and CDR2 YFSETQ. V dropped 10 bases and J dropped 0 bases, with 19 bases sitting between them.

The CDR3 sequence: CASSLEGPLVGETQYF. The CDR3 DNA reads as TGTGCCAGCAGCTTAGAAGGCCCCCTAGTCGGTGAGACCCAGTACTTC. V is TRBV7-6 and J is TRBJ2-5; D not resolved. Germline V gene data show CDR1 as SGHVS and CDR2 as FNYEAQ. The V gene lost 1 base and the J gene lost 5 bases, with 17 bases spanning the gap. The CDR3 totals 16 residues.

This clonotype was seen only a few times. The chain carries TRBV5-5 and TRBJ2-7; D may be TRBD2 (5 bases). Germline assignment: CDR1 SGHKS and CDR2 YYEKEE (reference sequence). Trimming took 4 bases from V and 2 from J, leaving 13 bases between them. This CDR3 has 14 residues. CDR3: CASSHGLATYEQYF. CDR3 DNA sequence: TGTGCCAGCAGCCACGGGTTAGCGACCTACGAGCAGTACTTC.